This T cell receptor (beta chain) derives from a study of radiotherapy plus CTLA-4 blockade in lung cancer. Method: immunoSEQ multiplex PCR; TCRdb's copy keeps in-frame clones and lacks some. This table holds about 35,000 clones, more than 70% found once. V lost 3 bases, J lost 4 bases, and 7 bases stayed unmatched. The CDR3 is made up of 17 amino acids. From germline, CDR1 is MGHDK and CDR2 SYGVNS. The rearrangement joins TRBV25-1 to TRBJ2-3, with 13 positions matching TRBD2. The sequenced sample was peripheral blood, obtained from a patient treated with radiotherapy plus ipilimumab. The TCR was taken from a human donor with non-small cell lung cancer who had stable disease on radiotherapy plus ipilimumab. The CDR3 DNA sequence: TGTGCCAGCAGTGACACTGGGACTAGCGGGAATCCAGATACGCAGTATTTT. This codes for CASSDTGTSGNPDTQYF.